This T cell receptor beta chain was recovered during a study of patients and donors after allogeneic stem cell transplantation. Germline V CDR1 and CDR2: ENHRY, SYGVKD. Trimming stripped 6 bases from V and 1 base from J, with 9 bases between. This CDR3 has 13 residues. TCRdb processed the RT-PCR reads anew with MiXCR; each CDR3 protein has one entry. The sample holds approximately 220,000 distinct CDR3 sequences, around 40% seen once. Sequencing was done on a sample of blood, either unsorted or a sorted T cell fraction (not recorded which). The source is a human donor who was either an allogeneic HSCT recipient or a stem cell or donor lymphocyte infusion donor (not recorded which). It is not recorded whose cells these are; they may come from a transplant donor. The V gene is TRBV10-3, the J gene TRBJ1-2, with a tentative D call TRBD1 (5 bases). CDR3 loop: CAISEDNNYGYTF. DNA for the CDR3: TGTGCCATCAGCGAGGACAATAACTATGGCTACACCTTC.